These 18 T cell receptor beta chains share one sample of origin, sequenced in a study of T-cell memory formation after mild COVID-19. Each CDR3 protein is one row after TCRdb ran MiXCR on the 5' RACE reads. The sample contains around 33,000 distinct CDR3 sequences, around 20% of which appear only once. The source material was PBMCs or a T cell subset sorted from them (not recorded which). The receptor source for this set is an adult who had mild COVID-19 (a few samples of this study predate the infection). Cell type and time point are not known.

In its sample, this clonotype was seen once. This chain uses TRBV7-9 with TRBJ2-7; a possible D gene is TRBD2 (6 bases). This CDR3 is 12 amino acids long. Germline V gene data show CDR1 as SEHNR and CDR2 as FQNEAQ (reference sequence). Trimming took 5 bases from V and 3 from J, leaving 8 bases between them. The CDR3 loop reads CASSKEGYEQYF. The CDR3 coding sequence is TGTGCCAGCAGCAAGGAGGGCTACGAGCAGTACTTC.

CDR3 nucleotides: TGTGCCAGCAGTTTCAGGGGGCGAAGACCAAACAGCCTGGGGTCAGAAGCTTTCTTT. Protein: CASSFRGRRPNSLGSEAFF. J is TRBJ1-1 and V is TRBV6-5; the match to TRBD1 covers 8 bases. Germline trimming cut 4 bases from V and 8 bases from J; bases unmatched to any gene: 24. Germline V lookup: CDR1 MNHEY, CDR2 SVGAGI. The CDR3 spans 19 residues.

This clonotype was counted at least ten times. The CDR3 DNA sequence: TGCGCCAGCAGCCGTGGACTAGCGGGGGAGAAAAGGCGGGAGACCCAGTACTTC. This gives the protein CASSRGLAGEKRRETQYF. The chain has TRBV5-1 and TRBJ2-5, with 13 bases matching TRBD2. V gave up 4 bases and J gave up 5 bases; unmatched junction bases: 14. Germline-derived CDR1 and CDR2 are SGHRS and YFSETQ. The CDR3 covers 18 residues.

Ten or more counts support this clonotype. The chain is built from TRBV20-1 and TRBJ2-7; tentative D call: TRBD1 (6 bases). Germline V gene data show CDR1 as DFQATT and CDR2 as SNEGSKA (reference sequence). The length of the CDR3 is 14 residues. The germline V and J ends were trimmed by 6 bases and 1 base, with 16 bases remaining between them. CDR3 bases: TGCAGTGCGGCCTCCAGGGGCAAGTCCTACGAGCAGTACTTC. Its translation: CSAASRGKSYEQYF.

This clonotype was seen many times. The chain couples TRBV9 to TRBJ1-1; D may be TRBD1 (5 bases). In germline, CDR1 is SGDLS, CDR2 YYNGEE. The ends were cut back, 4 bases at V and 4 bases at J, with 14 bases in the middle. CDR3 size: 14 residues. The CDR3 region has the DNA TGTGCCAGCAGCAGGCCAGGGAGGGGCACTGAAGCTTTCTTT. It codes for CASSRPGRGTEAFF.

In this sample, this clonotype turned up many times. The CDR3 sequence: CASSLGRYQPQHF. CDR3 bases: TGTGCCAGCAGCTTAGGTCGGTATCAGCCCCAGCATTTT. The chain employs TRBV11-2 and TRBJ1-5, with D unclear. Between the trimmed V and J ends, which lost 1 base and 5 bases, there was a span of 6 bases. Germline V gene data show CDR1 as SGHAT and CDR2 as FQNNGV. This CDR3 region has 13 residues.

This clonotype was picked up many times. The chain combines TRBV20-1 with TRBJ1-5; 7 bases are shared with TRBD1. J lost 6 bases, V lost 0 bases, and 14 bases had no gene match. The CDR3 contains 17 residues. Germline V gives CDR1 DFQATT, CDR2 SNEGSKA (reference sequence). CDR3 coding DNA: TGCAGTGCTAGAGAACAGGCAGGGGGGCCGAAAATTCAGCCCCAGCATTTT. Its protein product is CSAREQAGGPKIQPQHF.

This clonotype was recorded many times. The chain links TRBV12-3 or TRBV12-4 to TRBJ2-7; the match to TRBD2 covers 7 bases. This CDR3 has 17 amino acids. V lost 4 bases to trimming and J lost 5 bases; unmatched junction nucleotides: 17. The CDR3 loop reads CASSYYLKRGEGNEQYF. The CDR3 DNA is TGTGCCAGCAGTTATTACCTTAAGCGGGGAGAAGGGAACGAGCAGTACTTC.

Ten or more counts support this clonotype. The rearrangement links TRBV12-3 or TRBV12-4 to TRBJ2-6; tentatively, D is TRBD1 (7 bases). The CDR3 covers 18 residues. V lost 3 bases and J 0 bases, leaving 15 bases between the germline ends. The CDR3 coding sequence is TGTGCCAGCAGTTTCAGACAGGGACTTTCCTCTGGGGCCAACGTCCTGACTTTC. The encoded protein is CASSFRQGLSSGANVLTF.

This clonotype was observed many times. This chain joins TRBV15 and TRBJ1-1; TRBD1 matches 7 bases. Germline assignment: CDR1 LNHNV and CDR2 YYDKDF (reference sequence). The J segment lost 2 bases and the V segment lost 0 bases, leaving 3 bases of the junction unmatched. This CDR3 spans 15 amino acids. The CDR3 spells CATSREGGGNTEAFF. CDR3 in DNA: TGTGCCACCAGCAGAGAGGGAGGGGGCAACACTGAAGCTTTCTTT. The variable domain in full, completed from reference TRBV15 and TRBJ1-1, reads DAMVIQNPRYQVTQFGKPVTLSCSQTLNHNVMYWYQQKSSQAPKLLFHYYDKDFNNEADTPDNFQSRRPNTSFCFLDIRSPGLGDTAMYLCATSREGGGNTEAFFGQGTRLTVV.

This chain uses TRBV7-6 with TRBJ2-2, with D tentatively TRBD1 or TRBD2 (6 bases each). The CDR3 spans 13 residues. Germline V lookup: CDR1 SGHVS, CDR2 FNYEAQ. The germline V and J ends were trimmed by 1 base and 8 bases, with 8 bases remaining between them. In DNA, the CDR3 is TGTGCCAGCAGCTTAGAGGGGGGTGGGGAGCTGTTTTTT. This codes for CASSLEGGGELFF. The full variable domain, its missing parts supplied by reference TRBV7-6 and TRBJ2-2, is GAGVSQSPRYKVTKRGQDVALRCDPISGHVSLYWYRQALGQGPEFLTYFNYEAQQDKSGLPNDRFSAERPEGSISTLTIQRTEQRDSAMYRCASSLEGGGELFFGEGSRLTVL.

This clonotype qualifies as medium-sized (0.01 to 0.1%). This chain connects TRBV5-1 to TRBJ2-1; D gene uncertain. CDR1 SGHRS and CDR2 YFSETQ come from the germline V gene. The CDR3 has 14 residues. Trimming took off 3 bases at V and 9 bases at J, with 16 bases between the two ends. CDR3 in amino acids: CASSSSESIVEQFF. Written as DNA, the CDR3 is TGCGCCAGCAGCTCCTCGGAGAGCATCGTTGAGCAGTTCTTC.

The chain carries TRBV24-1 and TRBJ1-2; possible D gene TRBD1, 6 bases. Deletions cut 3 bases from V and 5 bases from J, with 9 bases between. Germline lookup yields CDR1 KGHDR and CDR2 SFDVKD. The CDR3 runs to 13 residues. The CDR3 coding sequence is TGTGCCACCAGTGATCGGACAGTATATGGCTACACCTTC. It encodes CATSDRTVYGYTF.

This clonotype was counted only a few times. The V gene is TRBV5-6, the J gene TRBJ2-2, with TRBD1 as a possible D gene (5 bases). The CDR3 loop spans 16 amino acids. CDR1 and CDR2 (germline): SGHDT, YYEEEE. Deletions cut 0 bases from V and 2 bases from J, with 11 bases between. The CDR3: CASSLETRANTGELFF. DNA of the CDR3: TGTGCCAGCAGCTTGGAGACCAGGGCAAACACCGGGGAGCTGTTTTTT.

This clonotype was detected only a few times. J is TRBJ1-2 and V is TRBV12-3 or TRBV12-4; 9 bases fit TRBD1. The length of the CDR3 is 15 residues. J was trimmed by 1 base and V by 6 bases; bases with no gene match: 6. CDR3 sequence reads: CASSPWDRDNYGYTF. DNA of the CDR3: TGTGCCAGCAGCCCCTGGGACAGGGATAACTATGGCTACACCTTC.

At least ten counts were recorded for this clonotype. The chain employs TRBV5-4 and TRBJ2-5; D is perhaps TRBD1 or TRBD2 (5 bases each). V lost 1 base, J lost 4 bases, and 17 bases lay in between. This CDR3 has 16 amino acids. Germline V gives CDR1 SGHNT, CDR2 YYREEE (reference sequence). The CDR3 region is CASSLTPGTGGETQYF. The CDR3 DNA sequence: TGTGCCAGCAGCTTGACCCCGGGTACAGGAGGAGAGACCCAGTACTTC.

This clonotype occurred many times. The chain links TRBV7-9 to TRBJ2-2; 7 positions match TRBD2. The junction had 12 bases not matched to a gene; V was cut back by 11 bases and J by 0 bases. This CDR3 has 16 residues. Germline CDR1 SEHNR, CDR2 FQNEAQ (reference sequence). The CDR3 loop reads CACDTGTTANTGELFF. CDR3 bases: TGTGCCTGCGACACCGGGACTACCGCGAACACCGGGGAGCTGTTTTTT.

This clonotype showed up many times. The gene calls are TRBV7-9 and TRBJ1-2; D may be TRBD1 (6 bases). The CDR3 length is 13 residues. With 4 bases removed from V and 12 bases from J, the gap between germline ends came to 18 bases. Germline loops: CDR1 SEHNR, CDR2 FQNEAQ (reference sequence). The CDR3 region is CASSSTMDSPHTF. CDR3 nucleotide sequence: TGTGCCAGCAGCTCAACAATGGACAGTCCTCACACCTTC. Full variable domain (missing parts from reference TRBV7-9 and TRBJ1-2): DTGVSQNPRHKITKRGQNVTFRCDPISEHNRLYWYRQTLGQGPEFLTYFQNEAQLEKSRLLSDRFSAERPKGSFSTLEIQRTEQGDSAMYLCASSSTMDSPHTFGSGTRLTVV.